These T cell receptor beta chains were read from a single sample in a study of CD8 T cells in Susac syndrome. Each CDR3 protein gets one entry after TCRdb re-called the immunoSEQ multiplex PCR reads with MiXCR. This table has some 100,000 distinct CDR3 sequences, roughly 90% appearing once. The sample consisted of CD8+ T cells from PBMCs. The receptor source for this set is a human donor in good health. CDR3s leave out the opening cysteine and the closing phenylalanine or tryptophan. Each record gives: V gene, clone size, J gene, CDR3 protein. Some rows mark clone size as missing; the rest say once, few, many or name a class of expanded clone.

v_call: TRBV7-9
clone_size: .
j_call: TRBJ2-1
cdr3_aa: ASSSLRVAYNEQF

v_call: TRBV18
clone_size: once
j_call: TRBJ2-7
cdr3_aa: ASVPGQGSYEQY

v_call: TRBV3-1
clone_size: once
j_call: TRBJ1-2
cdr3_aa: ASSPGPYGYT

v_call: TRBV6-5
clone_size: .
j_call: TRBJ2-1
cdr3_aa: ASRVRRGNEQF

v_call: TRBV5-1
clone_size: .
j_call: TRBJ1-1
cdr3_aa: ASSLDANTEAF

v_call: TRBV29-1
clone_size: .
j_call: TRBJ2-1
cdr3_aa: SVDPGRSGTYNEQF

v_call: TRBV20-1
clone_size: .
j_call: TRBJ2-5
cdr3_aa: SAREGGEMGETQY

v_call: TRBV6-2/TRBV6-3
clone_size: few
j_call: TRBJ2-3
cdr3_aa: ASSLQRDTQY

v_call: TRBV3-1
clone_size: .
j_call: TRBJ2-1
cdr3_aa: ASSPPRSSGRADEQF

v_call: TRBV2
clone_size: .
j_call: TRBJ2-2
cdr3_aa: ASRVGTRGRGELF

v_call: TRBV19
clone_size: .
j_call: TRBJ2-1
cdr3_aa: ASRGESGGSYNEQF

v_call: TRBV7-3
clone_size: .
j_call: TRBJ1-1
cdr3_aa: ASSLGGLDTEAF

v_call: TRBV2
clone_size: .
j_call: TRBJ2-7
cdr3_aa: ASSWREGRNEQY

v_call: TRBV20-1
clone_size: .
j_call: TRBJ2-5
cdr3_aa: SAGRRTSGLIRETQY

v_call: TRBV7-9
clone_size: .
j_call: TRBJ2-7
cdr3_aa: ASSSAQGSSYEQY

v_call: TRBV27
clone_size: .
j_call: TRBJ1-4
cdr3_aa: ASSLSSRGGEKLF

v_call: TRBV5-1
clone_size: once
j_call: TRBJ2-7
cdr3_aa: ASSLGKRGGEQY

v_call: TRBV29-1
clone_size: .
j_call: TRBJ1-1
cdr3_aa: SVENLAGPGTEVF

v_call: TRBV19
clone_size: .
j_call: TRBJ2-7
cdr3_aa: ASSQGTDYEQY

v_call: TRBV7-2
clone_size: .
j_call: TRBJ1-5
cdr3_aa: ASSVPDRGNQPQH

v_call: TRBV29-1
clone_size: .
j_call: TRBJ2-7
cdr3_aa: SVEEEGWVHAYEQY

v_call: TRBV12-3/TRBV12-4
clone_size: .
j_call: TRBJ2-5
cdr3_aa: ASKIPTQGLEY

v_call: TRBV9
clone_size: .
j_call: TRBJ2-1
cdr3_aa: ASSVPVTGQYNEQS

v_call: TRBV29-1
clone_size: .
j_call: TRBJ1-2
cdr3_aa: SVDPTGERGYT

v_call: TRBV5-1
clone_size: .
j_call: TRBJ2-5
cdr3_aa: ASSTGQPQETQY

v_call: TRBV28
clone_size: once
j_call: TRBJ2-1
cdr3_aa: ASSLLAGVFEQF

v_call: TRBV24-1
clone_size: .
j_call: TRBJ2-3
cdr3_aa: ATSDWQAPRLNDTQY

v_call: TRBV7-3
clone_size: .
j_call: TRBJ2-1
cdr3_aa: ASSPDRDYNEQF

v_call: TRBV23-1
clone_size: .
j_call: TRBJ1-1
cdr3_aa: ASSVDWTERDTEAF

v_call: TRBV7-2
clone_size: .
j_call: TRBJ1-2
cdr3_aa: ASGQPYGYT

v_call: TRBV12-3/TRBV12-4
clone_size: .
j_call: TRBJ1-2
cdr3_aa: ASSPVGGNYGYT

v_call: TRBV20-1
clone_size: .
j_call: TRBJ2-5
cdr3_aa: SAPEMRAGRQETQY

v_call: TRBV27
clone_size: .
j_call: TRBJ1-1
cdr3_aa: ASSPAGSNTEAF

v_call: TRBV27
clone_size: .
j_call: TRBJ2-7
cdr3_aa: ASSLEGGLSYEQY

v_call: TRBV12-3/TRBV12-4
clone_size: .
j_call: TRBJ2-7
cdr3_aa: ASSYGRVYEQY

v_call: TRBV9
clone_size: .
j_call: TRBJ2-1
cdr3_aa: ASSPRGGGGPYNEQF

v_call: TRBV6-2/TRBV6-3
clone_size: .
j_call: TRBJ1-1
cdr3_aa: ASSYPRQAPMNTEAF

v_call: TRBV5-1
clone_size: .
j_call: TRBJ2-3
cdr3_aa: ASNDRGLAGSDTQY

v_call: TRBV20-1
clone_size: .
j_call: TRBJ2-7
cdr3_aa: SAREGSLSYEQY

v_call: TRBV15
clone_size: once
j_call: TRBJ1-2
cdr3_aa: ATSRDTGQRRNYGYT

v_call: TRBV25-1
clone_size: .
j_call: TRBJ1-6
cdr3_aa: ASDGGKRGSSPLH

v_call: TRBV5-1
clone_size: .
j_call: TRBJ2-3
cdr3_aa: ASSSVQGYTDTQY